The sequence of this T cell receptor beta chain was determined in a study of post-analysis software for immune sequencing data. Across the whole study: Relapsing-remitting, secondary progressive and progressive-relapsing multiple sclerosis courses were included. Study results and limitations: Elevated frequency relative to controls characterized roughly 5 TRBV segments in patients, TRBV5-6, TRBV5-1 and TRBV20-1 among them.

Details on this clonotype: What it binds is not known.

Deletions cut 11 bases from V and 5 bases from J, with 18 bases between. The length of the CDR3 is 13 residues. The germline V gene encodes CDR1 ENHRY and CDR2 SYGVKD. Researchers reported that TCR beta cDNA libraries carried unique molecular identifiers. The yield from roughly 1 to 10 million T cells was 500,000 or so cDNA molecules in total. TCRdb passed the PCR reads through MiXCR, listing each CDR3 protein once. The sample contains fewer than 550,000 distinct CDR3 sequences, around a third of which appear only once. The sequencing sample was made of blood. The receptor was isolated from a girl aged 2-17 years with multiple sclerosis. The chain has TRBV10-3 and TRBJ2-5; D gene uncertain. Written as DNA, the CDR3 is TGTGCCGTAAGGAGTTTGTCGGCGGAGACCCAGTACTTC. Protein sequence: CAVRSLSAETQYF.